This TCR beta chain was identified in a study of cytomegalovirus exposure and HLA in healthy donors. Study as a whole: The study's early data release held some 85 million unique TCRs from HLA-typed donors.

Though nominally healthy at sampling, donors likely had unrecorded immune exposures. Study conclusions and caveats: Later analysis associated a missense DCLRE1C variant with TCR beta V- and J-gene trimming. Sequencing likely generated an artifact that appeared as a cluster of highly shared sequence variants.

The primer mix had 60 Vbeta and 13 Jbeta primers. The repertoire was sequenced with immunoSEQ multiplex PCR; TCRdb's copy has only in-frame clones and lacks some. This listing includes some 130,000 clones. The CDR3 consists of 12 residues. From germline, CDR1 is SNHLY and CDR2 FYNNEI. With 4 bases removed from V and 15 bases from J, the gap between germline ends came to 16 bases. With regard to this clone: Its specificity is not known.

The chain couples TRBV2 to TRBJ2-1; D gene uncertain. This TCR derives from a woman between 35 and 50 years old in good health and CMV-seronegative. The source material was PBMCs. CDR3 sequence (DNA): TGTGCCAGCAGTGCCAACGAACTCGCGAGGTTCTTC. Amino acids: CASSANELARFF.